The 2 T cell receptor beta chains below were found in one sample sequenced in a study of technical replicates of blood from several donors. Profiled with immunoSEQ multiplex PCR; TCRdb holds only in-frame clones, not every one. The sample has more than 65,000 clones; approximately 93% are singletons. Specimen: T cells isolated from PBMCs. All receptors come from a human donor in good health.

V usage is TRBV5-6 and J usage is TRBJ2-7, with 8 bases lining up with TRBD2. Germline assignment: CDR1 SGHDT and CDR2 YYEEEE. The V and J ends lost 2 bases and 0 bases, in that order; junction bases with no gene match: 7. The CDR3 consists of 16 residues. CDR3 in amino acids: CASSFSSGWSSYEQYF. DNA for the CDR3: TGTGCCAGCAGCTTCTCTAGCGGGTGGAGCTCCTACGAGCAGTACTTC.

The chain uses TRBV30 and TRBJ1-2; TRBD1 aligns across 7 bases. This CDR3 has 13 residues. Germline-derived CDR1 and CDR2 are GTSNPN and SVGIG (reference sequence). Trimming cost V 3 bases and J 4 bases; bases outside gene matches: 5. The CDR3 region has the DNA TGTGCCTGGAGCCAGGACAGGACCTATGGCTACACCTTC. It translates to CAWSQDRTYGYTF.